This is a list of T cell receptor beta chains from one sample in a study of response to subunit inactivated influenza vaccine. TCRdb reanalysed the RT-PCR reads using MiXCR and keeps one entry per CDR3 protein. The data contain roughly 710,000 distinct CDR3 sequences, about 15% of them singletons. Sample: PBMCs from blood, taken 14 days before vaccination. The receptors stem from a man aged 45-65 years who received an inactivated influenza vaccine. Each CDR3 is given with its conserved first and last residue. Each record gives: clone size, D gene, CDR3 length, J gene, V gene, CDR3 protein, CDR3 DNA. A D gene is named only where the DNA matches it firmly. Some rows mark clone size as missing; the rest say once, few, many or name a class of expanded clone.

>-|-|13|TRBJ2-3|TRBV12-3/TRBV12-4
CASRTPVSDTQYF
TGTGCCAGCAGGACCCCCGTGTCGGATACGCAGTATTTT
>-|TRBD1|15|TRBJ1-1|TRBV9
CASSVGGTVNTEAFF
TGTGCCAGCAGCGTAGGGGGGACAGTTAACACTGAAGCTTTCTTT
>many|-|13|TRBJ1-1|TRBV6-1
CASSKGQATEAFF
TGTGCCAGCAGCAAGGGGCAGGCAACTGAAGCTTTCTTT
>few|TRBD2|16|TRBJ2-1|TRBV5-6
CASSSERTSGGVKQFF
TGTGCCAGCAGCTCCGAACGGACTAGCGGGGGGGTTAAGCAGTTCTTC
>few|-|17|TRBJ2-2|TRBV12-3/TRBV12-4
CASSPETWRGGTGELFF
TGTGCCAGCAGTCCCGAAACGTGGAGGGGCGGCACCGGGGAGCTGTTTTTT
>-|TRBD1|15|TRBJ1-2|TRBV6-5
CASSYGDRGRAGYTF
TGTGCCAGCAGTTACGGGGACAGGGGGCGCGCTGGCTACACCTTC
>few|-|12|TRBJ2-7|TRBV5-6
CASSRESYEQYF
TGTGCCAGCAGCCGAGAATCCTACGAGCAGTACTTC
>few|-|15|TRBJ2-5|TRBV12-3/TRBV12-4
CASSPGAGEQETQYF
TGTGCCAGCAGCCCCGGGGCCGGGGAGCAAGAGACCCAGTACTTC
>-|-|12|TRBJ2-7|TRBV5-1
CASSLDSGGQYF
TGCGCCAGCAGCTTGGATTCCGGCGGGCAGTACTTC
>-|TRBD2|16|TRBJ2-7|TRBV2
CASRQAWTSGNHEQYF
TGTGCCAGCAGGCAAGCATGGACTAGCGGGAACCACGAGCAGTACTTC
>few|-|13|TRBJ2-7|TRBV20-1
CSASDGPTYEQYF
TGCAGTGCTAGTGACGGGCCGACCTACGAGCAGTACTTC